The 6 T cell receptor beta chains below come from one sample, sequenced in a study of blood T cell repertoires in COVID-19. Generated by immunoSEQ multiplex PCR, the TCRdb table keeps only in-frame clones and is missing some. Of about 220,000 clones listed, 65% to 85% are singletons. What was sequenced was peripheral blood. These receptors all stem from a woman aged 60-75 years with acute or convalescent COVID-19.

The chain joins TRBV9 to TRBJ1-6; D gene uncertain. CDR3 length: 17 residues. The V gene lost 0 bases and the J gene lost 9 bases, with 19 bases spanning the gap. Germline V gene lookup returns CDR1 SGDLS and CDR2 YYNGEE. In DNA, the CDR3 is TGTGCCAGCAGCGTAGGATTTCTCGGGGATGTATCTTCACCCCTCCACTTT. Amino acid sequence: CASSVGFLGDVSSPLHF.

CDR3 amino acids: CASSDAGYSTDTQYF. In DNA, the CDR3 is TGTGCCAGCAGCGACGCGGGCTATAGCACAGATACGCAGTATTTT. This rearrangement joins TRBV6-5 to TRBJ2-3; D is possibly TRBD2 (5 bases). CDR1 is MNHEY and CDR2 is SVGAGI in the germline V gene. Trimming left V 6 bases short and J 0 bases short, with 13 bases between. The CDR3 contains 15 residues.

The chain recombines TRBV7-2 with TRBJ1-2, with D perhaps matching TRBD1 (6 bases). Trimming took 1 base from V and 8 from J, leaving 17 bases between them. The length of the CDR3 is 15 residues. CDR1 and CDR2 (germline): SGHTA, FQGNSA. The CDR3 loop is CASSLELRGAGGYTF. In DNA, the CDR3 is TGTGCCAGCAGCTTAGAGTTGCGGGGGGCAGGGGGCTACACCTTC. Together with reference TRBV7-2 and TRBJ1-2, the CDR3 gives the full variable domain: GAGVSQSPSNKVTEKGKDVELRCDPISGHTALYWYRQSLGQGLEFLIYFQGNSAPDKSGLPSDRFSAERTGGSVSTLTIQRTQQEDSAVYLCASSLELRGAGGYTFGSGTRLTVV.

This clone is a singleton in its sample. The gene calls are TRBV3-1 (or the pseudogene TRBV3-2) and TRBJ2-5; D is possibly TRBD2 (7 bases). CDR1 is LGHDT and CDR2 is YNNKEL in the germline V gene (reference sequence). V lost 2 bases and J 5 bases, leaving 18 bases between the germline ends. This CDR3 has 16 residues. The DNA of the CDR3 is TGTGCCAGCAGCCAATTGGTGGGGGGGCATCAGGAGACCCAGTACTTC. Amino acids: CASSQLVGGHQETQYF.

This CDR3 reads CASSSGGGYNEQFF. The CDR3 bases are TGTGCCAGCAGCTCGGGAGGGGGCTACAATGAGCAGTTCTTC. The rearrangement links TRBV5-4 to TRBJ2-1, with 8 bases lining up with TRBD2. The CDR3 has 14 amino acids. The trim removed 3 bases at V and 3 bases at J, leaving 2 bases unmatched. Germline-derived CDR1 and CDR2 are SGHNT and YYREEE (reference sequence).

This sequence joins TRBV12-3 or TRBV12-4 and TRBJ2-7; 11 bases map to TRBD1. The J segment lost 6 bases and the V segment lost 6 bases, leaving 4 bases of the junction unmatched. This CDR3 spans 13 amino acids. The CDR3: CASSTGTGGEQYF. The CDR3 nucleotides are TGTGCCAGCAGCACCGGGACAGGGGGCGAGCAGTACTTC.